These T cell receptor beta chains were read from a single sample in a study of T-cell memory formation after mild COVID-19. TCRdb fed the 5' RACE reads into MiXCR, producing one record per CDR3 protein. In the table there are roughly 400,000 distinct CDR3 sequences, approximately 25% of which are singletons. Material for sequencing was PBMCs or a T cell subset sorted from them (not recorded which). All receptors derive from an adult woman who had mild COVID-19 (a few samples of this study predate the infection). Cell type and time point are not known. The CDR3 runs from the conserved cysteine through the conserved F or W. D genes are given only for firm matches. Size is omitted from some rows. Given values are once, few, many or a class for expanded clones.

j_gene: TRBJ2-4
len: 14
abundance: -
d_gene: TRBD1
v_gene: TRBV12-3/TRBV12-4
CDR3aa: CASTLSGQGTIQYF
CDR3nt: TGTGCCAGCACCCTGTCGGGACAGGGTACCATTCAGTACTTC

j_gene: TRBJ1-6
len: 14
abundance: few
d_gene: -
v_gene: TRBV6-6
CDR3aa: CASSSSREDSPLHF
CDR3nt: TGTGCCAGCAGTTCTTCAAGAGAGGATTCACCCCTCCACTTT

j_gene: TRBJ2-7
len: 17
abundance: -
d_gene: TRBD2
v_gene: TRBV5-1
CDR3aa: CASSPRPAGAGAYEQYF
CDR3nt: TGCGCCAGCAGTCCCCGACCAGCGGGAGCGGGAGCCTACGAGCAGTACTTC

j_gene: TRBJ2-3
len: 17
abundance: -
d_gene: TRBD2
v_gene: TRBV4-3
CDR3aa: CASSQDRPAGLVDTQYF
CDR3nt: TGCGCCAGCAGCCAAGATCGGCCAGCGGGATTGGTAGATACGCAGTATTTT

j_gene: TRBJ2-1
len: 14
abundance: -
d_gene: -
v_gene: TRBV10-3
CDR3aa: CAIASGTPWNEQFF
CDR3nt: TGTGCCATTGCCTCCGGGACACCCTGGAATGAGCAGTTCTTC

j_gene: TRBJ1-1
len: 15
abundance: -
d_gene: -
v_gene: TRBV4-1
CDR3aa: CASSQDDPPDTEAFF
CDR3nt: TGCGCCAGCAGCCAAGATGATCCTCCGGACACTGAAGCTTTCTTT

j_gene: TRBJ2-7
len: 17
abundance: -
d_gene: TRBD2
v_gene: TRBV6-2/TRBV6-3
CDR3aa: CASSYSFRAGGPFEQYF
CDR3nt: TGTGCCAGCAGTTACTCGTTTCGAGCGGGGGGGCCGTTCGAGCAGTACTTC

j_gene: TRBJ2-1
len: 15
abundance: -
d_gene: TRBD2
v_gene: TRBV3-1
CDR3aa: CASSPTSGRHNEQFF
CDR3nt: TGTGCCAGCAGCCCGACTAGCGGGAGACACAATGAGCAGTTCTTC

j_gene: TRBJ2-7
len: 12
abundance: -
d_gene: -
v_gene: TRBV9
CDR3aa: CASSDGPYEQYF
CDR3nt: TGTGCCAGCAGCGATGGGCCCTACGAGCAGTACTTC

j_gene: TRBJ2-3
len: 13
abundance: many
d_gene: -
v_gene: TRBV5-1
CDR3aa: CASSLHRTDTQYF
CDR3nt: TGCGCCAGCAGCCTACACCGCACAGATACGCAGTATTTT

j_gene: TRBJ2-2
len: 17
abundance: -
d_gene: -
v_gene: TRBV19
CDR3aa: CASRVSIGPLNTGELFF
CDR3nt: TGTGCCAGTAGGGTATCGATCGGACCGTTGAACACCGGGGAGCTGTTTTTT

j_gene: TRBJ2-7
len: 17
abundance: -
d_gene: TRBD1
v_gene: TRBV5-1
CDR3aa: CASSLAGTGVTPYEQYF
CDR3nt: TGCGCCAGCAGCTTGGCCGGGACAGGGGTTACCCCCTACGAGCAGTACTTC

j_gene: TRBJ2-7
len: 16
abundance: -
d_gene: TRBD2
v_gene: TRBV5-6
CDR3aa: CASSWELLAETYEQYF
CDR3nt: TGTGCCAGCAGCTGGGAGCTTCTAGCGGAGACTTACGAGCAGTACTTC

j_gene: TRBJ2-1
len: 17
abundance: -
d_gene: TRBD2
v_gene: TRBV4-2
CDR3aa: CASSQGKGGSSYNEQFF
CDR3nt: TGTGCCAGCAGCCAAGGGAAGGGCGGGAGCTCCTACAATGAGCAGTTCTTC

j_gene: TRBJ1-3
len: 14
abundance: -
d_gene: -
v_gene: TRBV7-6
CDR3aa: CASSPWGEGNTIYF
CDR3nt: TGTGCCAGCAGCCCCTGGGGGGAAGGCAACACCATATATTTT

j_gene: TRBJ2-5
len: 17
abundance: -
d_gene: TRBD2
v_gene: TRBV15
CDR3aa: CATSRAGGTSGGETQYF
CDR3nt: TGTGCCACCAGCAGAGCAGGGGGGACTAGCGGGGGAGAGACCCAGTACTTC

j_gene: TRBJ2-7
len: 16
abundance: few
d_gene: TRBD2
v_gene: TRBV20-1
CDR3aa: CSARDLAGSSSYEQYF
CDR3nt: TGCAGTGCGCGGGATCTAGCGGGTTCTAGCTCCTACGAGCAGTACTTC

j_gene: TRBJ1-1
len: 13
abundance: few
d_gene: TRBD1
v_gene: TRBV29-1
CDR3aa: CSVVRDRGAEAFF
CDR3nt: TGCAGCGTTGTACGGGACAGGGGGGCTGAAGCTTTCTTT

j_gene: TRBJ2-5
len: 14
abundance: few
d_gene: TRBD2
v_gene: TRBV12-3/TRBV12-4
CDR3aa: CASSHTSGEETQYF
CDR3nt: TGTGCCAGCAGCCATACTAGCGGGGAAGAGACCCAGTACTTC

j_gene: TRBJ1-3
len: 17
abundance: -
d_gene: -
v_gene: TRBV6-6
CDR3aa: CASSYGGVGGSGNTIYF
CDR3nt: TGTGCCAGCAGTTACGGTGGGGTCGGCGGTTCTGGAAACACCATATATTTT

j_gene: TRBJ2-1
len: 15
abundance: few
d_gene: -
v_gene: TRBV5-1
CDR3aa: CASRAVILEGNEQFF
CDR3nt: TGCGCCAGCAGGGCTGTAATCCTGGAGGGCAATGAGCAGTTCTTC

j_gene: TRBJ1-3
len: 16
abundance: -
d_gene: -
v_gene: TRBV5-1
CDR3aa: CASSSQGSVSGNTIYF
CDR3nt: TGCGCCAGCAGCTCTCAGGGTTCGGTATCTGGAAACACCATATATTTT

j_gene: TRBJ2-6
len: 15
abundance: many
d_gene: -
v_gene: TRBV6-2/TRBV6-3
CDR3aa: CASSSTGTGANVLTF
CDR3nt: TGTGCCAGCAGCAGCACAGGGACTGGGGCCAACGTCCTGACTTTC

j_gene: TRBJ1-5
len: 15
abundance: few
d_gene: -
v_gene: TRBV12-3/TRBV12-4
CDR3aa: CASSLRMFTNQPQHF
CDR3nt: TGTGCCAGCAGTTTAAGGATGTTTACGAATCAGCCCCAGCATTTT

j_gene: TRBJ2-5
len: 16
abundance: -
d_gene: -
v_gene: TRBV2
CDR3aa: CASSEIVGLPPGTQYF
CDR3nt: TGTGCCAGCAGTGAAATCGTTGGCCTACCTCCAGGGACCCAGTACTTC

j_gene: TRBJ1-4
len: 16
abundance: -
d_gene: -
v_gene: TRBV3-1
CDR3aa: CASSQDGTALNEKLFF
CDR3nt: TGTGCCAGCAGCCAAGATGGGACCGCCTTAAATGAAAAACTGTTTTTT

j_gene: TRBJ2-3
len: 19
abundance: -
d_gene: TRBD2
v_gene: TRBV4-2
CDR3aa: CASSQAPGLAGGFMDTQYF
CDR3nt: TGTGCCAGCAGCCAAGCTCCGGGACTAGCGGGAGGGTTCATGGATACGCAGTATTTT

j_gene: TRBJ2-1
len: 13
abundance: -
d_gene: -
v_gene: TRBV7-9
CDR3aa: CASSLAKGNEQFF
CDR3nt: TGTGCCAGCAGCTTAGCAAAGGGAAATGAGCAGTTCTTC

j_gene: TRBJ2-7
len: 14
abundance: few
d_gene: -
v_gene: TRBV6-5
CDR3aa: CASSSSDRVYEQYF
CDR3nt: TGTGCCAGCAGTTCTAGCGACAGGGTATACGAGCAGTACTTC

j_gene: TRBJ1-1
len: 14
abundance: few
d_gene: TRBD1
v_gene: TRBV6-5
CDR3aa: CASEGQGLNTEAFF
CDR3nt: TGTGCCAGTGAAGGACAGGGACTAAACACTGAAGCTTTCTTT

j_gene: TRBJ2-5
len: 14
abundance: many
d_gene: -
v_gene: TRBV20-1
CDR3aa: CSASSPILTETQYF
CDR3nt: TGCAGTGCTAGTTCTCCTATACTTACGGAGACCCAGTACTTC

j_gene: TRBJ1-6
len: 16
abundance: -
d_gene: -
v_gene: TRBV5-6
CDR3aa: CASSLNRVPSWSPLHF
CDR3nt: TGTGCCAGCAGCTTGAACAGAGTCCCCTCCTGGTCACCCCTCCACTTT

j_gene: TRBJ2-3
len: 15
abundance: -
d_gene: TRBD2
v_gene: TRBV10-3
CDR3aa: CAIRDSGGSTDTQYF
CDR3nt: TGTGCCATCAGAGATAGCGGGGGTAGCACAGATACGCAGTATTTT

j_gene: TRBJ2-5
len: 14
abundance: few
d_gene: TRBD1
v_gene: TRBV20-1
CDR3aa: CSAKQRQGMQTQYF
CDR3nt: TGCAGTGCTAAGCAACGACAGGGGATGCAGACCCAGTACTTC

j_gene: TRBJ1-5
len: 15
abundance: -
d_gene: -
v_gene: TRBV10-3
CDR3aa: CAISEPGTGGQPQHF
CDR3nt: TGTGCCATCAGTGAGCCGGGGACGGGTGGGCAGCCCCAGCATTTT

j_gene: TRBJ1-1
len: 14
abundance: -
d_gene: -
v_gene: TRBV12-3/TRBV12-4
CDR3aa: CASSFLGHDTEAFF
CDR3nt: TGTGCCAGCAGTTTTCTGGGACACGACACTGAAGCTTTCTTT

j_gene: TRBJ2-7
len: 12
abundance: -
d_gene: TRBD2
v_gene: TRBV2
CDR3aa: CASSATSDEQYF
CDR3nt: TGTGCCAGCAGTGCGACTAGCGACGAGCAGTACTTC

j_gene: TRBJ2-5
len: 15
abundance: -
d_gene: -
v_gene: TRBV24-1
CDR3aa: CATSESGTGQETQYF
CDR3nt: TGTGCCACCAGTGAATCCGGGACGGGCCAAGAGACCCAGTACTTC

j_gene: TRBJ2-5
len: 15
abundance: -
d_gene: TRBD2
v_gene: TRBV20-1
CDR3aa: CSAPRGSGVGETQYF
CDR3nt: TGCAGTGCCCCGCGGGGAAGCGGGGTAGGAGAGACCCAGTACTTC

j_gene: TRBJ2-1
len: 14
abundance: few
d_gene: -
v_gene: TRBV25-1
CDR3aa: CASSDPARGNEQFF
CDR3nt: TGTGCCAGCAGTGACCCGGCGAGGGGAAATGAGCAGTTCTTC

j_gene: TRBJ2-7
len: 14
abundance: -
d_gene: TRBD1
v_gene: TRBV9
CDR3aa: CASGPGTGQYEQYF
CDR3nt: TGTGCCAGCGGGCCCGGGACAGGGCAGTACGAGCAGTACTTC

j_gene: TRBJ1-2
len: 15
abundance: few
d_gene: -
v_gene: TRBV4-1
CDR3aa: CASSQGLGEYYGYTF
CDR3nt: TGCGCCAGCAGCCAGGGACTGGGGGAGTACTATGGCTACACCTTC

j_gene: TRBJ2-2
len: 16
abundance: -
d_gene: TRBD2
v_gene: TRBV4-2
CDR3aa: CASSHAAGAGTGELFF
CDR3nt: TGTGCCAGCAGCCACGCAGCGGGAGCGGGTACCGGGGAGCTGTTTTTT

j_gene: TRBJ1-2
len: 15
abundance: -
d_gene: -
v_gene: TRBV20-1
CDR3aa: CSTHPQGPLTYGYTF
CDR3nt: TGCAGTACCCACCCCCAGGGACCTCTAACCTATGGCTACACCTTC

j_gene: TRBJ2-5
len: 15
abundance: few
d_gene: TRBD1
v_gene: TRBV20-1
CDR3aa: CSATPGTGDQETQYF
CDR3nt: TGCAGTGCGACACCCGGGACAGGGGACCAAGAGACCCAGTACTTC

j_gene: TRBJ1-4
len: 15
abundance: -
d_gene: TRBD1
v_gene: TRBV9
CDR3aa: CASSVGQGAYEKLFF
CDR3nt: TGTGCCAGCAGCGTAGGACAGGGGGCGTATGAAAAACTGTTTTTT

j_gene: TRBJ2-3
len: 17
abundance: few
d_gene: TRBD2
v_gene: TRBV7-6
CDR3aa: CASSLATASGGADTQYF
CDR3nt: TGTGCCAGCAGCTTAGCCACCGCCAGCGGGGGGGCAGATACGCAGTATTTT

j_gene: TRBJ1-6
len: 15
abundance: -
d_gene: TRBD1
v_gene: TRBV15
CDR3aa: CATSRLQGADSPLHF
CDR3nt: TGTGCCACCAGCAGACTTCAGGGGGCTGATTCACCCCTCCACTTT

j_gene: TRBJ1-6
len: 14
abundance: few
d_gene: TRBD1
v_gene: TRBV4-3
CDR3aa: CASSLGTDNSPLHF
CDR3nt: TGCGCCAGCAGCCTAGGGACAGATAATTCACCCCTCCACTTT

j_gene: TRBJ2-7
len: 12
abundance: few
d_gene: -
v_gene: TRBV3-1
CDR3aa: CASSQVGAEQYF
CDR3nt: TGTGCCAGCAGCCAAGTTGGCGCCGAGCAGTACTTC

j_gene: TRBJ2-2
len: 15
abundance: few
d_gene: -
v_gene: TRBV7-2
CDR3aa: CASTAKRLNTGELFF
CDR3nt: TGTGCCAGCACCGCTAAGCGGTTAAACACCGGGGAGCTGTTTTTT

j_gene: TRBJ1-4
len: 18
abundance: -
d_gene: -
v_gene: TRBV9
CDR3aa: CASSVVNNPRETNEKLFF
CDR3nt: TGTGCCAGCAGCGTAGTCAACAACCCTAGGGAAACTAATGAAAAACTGTTTTTT

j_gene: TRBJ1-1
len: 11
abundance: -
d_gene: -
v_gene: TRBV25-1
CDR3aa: CASSDLRRAFF
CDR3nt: TGTGCCAGCAGTGATTTACGTCGGGCTTTCTTT

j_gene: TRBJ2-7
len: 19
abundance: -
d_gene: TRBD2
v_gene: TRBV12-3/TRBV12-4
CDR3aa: CASSPGGGYFSTGYDEQYF
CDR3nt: TGTGCCAGCAGCCCTGGGGGGGGTTATTTTTCGACGGGTTACGACGAGCAGTACTTC

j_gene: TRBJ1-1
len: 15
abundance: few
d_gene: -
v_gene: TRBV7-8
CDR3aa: CASRTPSVLDTEAFF
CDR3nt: TGTGCCAGCAGGACCCCGAGCGTTTTGGACACTGAAGCTTTCTTT